Described below is a single T cell receptor (beta chain) sequence and its context. The data belong to a study of blood T cell repertoires in COVID-19. Study overall: Specimens from acute and convalescent COVID-19 originated in the United States, Italy and Spain. Sources were T cells, B-cell-depleted T cells, or PBMCs; the material itself was cDNA or gDNA.

Study processing details: Using reference gene primer amplification, nucleated cell counts were estimated. Profiled with immunoSEQ multiplex PCR; TCRdb holds only in-frame clones, not every one. Clone size and the V and J calls come from that table; the DNA yielded D and trimming. The profile shows about 82,000 clones, around 82% of them singletons. This CDR3 has 13 amino acids. Germline-derived CDR1 and CDR2 are MNHNY and SVGAGI (reference sequence). Trimming shortened V by 7 bases and J by 2 bases, and 12 bases separated the two germline ends. The TCR originated in an older woman with acute or convalescent COVID-19. The sequenced material came from peripheral blood. The V call is TRBV6-6, the J call TRBJ2-7, with no clear D. DNA for the CDR3: TGTGCCAGCAACCCTCGCGAGACCTACGAGCAGTACTTC. Translation: CASNPRETYEQYF.